The clone carrying this T cell receptor beta chain showed up just a few times. The sample originates from a study of early T cells in non-severe SARS-CoV-2 infection. CDR1 is SGHVS, CDR2 FQNEAQ, per germline. V gave up 5 bases and J gave up 2 bases, with 10 bases separating them. The CDR3 sequence is 14 residues long. Attached unique molecular identifiers marked individual cDNA molecules. TCRdb used MiXCR to reprocess the 5' RACE reads, holding one entry per CDR3 protein. The sample comprises 55,000 to 75,000 distinct CDR3 sequences, more than 8.5% of which are singletons, and about a sixth rests with the top ten.

The sequencing used whole blood, collected at baseline. This sequence joins TRBV7-8 and TRBJ1-3; D might be TRBD1 (6 bases). The receptor's source is an adult who was a healthcare worker with PCR-confirmed SARS-CoV-2 infection or an uninfected control (not recorded which). The chain's CDR3 is CASSVGTPGNTIYF. In nucleotides, the CDR3 is TGTGCCAGCAGCGTCGGGACACCTGGAAACACCATATATTTT.